This TCR beta chain appears in the sequencing data of a study of blood T cell repertoires in COVID-19. About the research overall: Sites in the United States, Italy and Spain provided acute and convalescent COVID-19 samples. Sources were T cells, B-cell-depleted T cells, or PBMCs; the material itself was cDNA or gDNA.

Authors' analysis steps: Estimation of nucleated cell counts relied on the amplification of reference gene primers. Sequenced by immunoSEQ multiplex PCR; TCRdb stores in-frame clones only, minus some. That table gives V, J and clone size, and the DNA gave D and trimming. Here the sample spans 150,000 or so clones, around 83% being singletons. This clone occurred a few times. Sample: PBMCs or T cells enriched from blood (not recorded which). The receptor was derived from a man aged 45 to 65 who had recovered from COVID-19.

For the CDR3, the DNA is TGTGCCAGCAGCCCCTGGGGACAGGGGGACGAAGCTTTCTTT. Translation: CASSPWGQGDEAFF. The rearrangement uses TRBV13 and TRBJ1-1; 11 positions match TRBD1. There are 14 residues in the CDR3. CDR1 PRHDT and CDR2 FYEKMQ come from the germline V gene (reference sequence). Trimming removed 5 bases from V and 8 bases from J; junction bases left unmatched: 7.